The present TCR beta chain was sequenced within a study of cytomegalovirus exposure and HLA in healthy donors. Regarding the study as a whole: In a later analysis, HLA-associated beta chains showed higher expansion and lower generation probabilities than comparable chains. In all likelihood, a cluster of highly shared sequence variants was a sequencing artifact.

Worth noting for this clone: Its antigen is unknown.

This CDR3 is built from 16 residues. Germline lookup yields CDR1 SGDLS and CDR2 YYNGEE. Losses at the gene ends were 4 bases for V and 7 bases for J; bases not matched to a gene: 11. The PCR was carried out with 60 Vbeta primers and 13 Jbeta primers. Here immunoSEQ multiplex PCR was the method, and the copy in TCRdb shows in-frame clones only, minus some. This table has about 160,000 clones, roughly 80% appearing once. This receptor was obtained from a woman aged 25 to 39 in good health and CMV-seropositive. This rearrangement joins TRBV9 to TRBJ2-3, with TRBD1 identical over 11 bases. What was sequenced was PBMCs. The CDR3 reads CASSPIPGQGENTQYF. Written as DNA, the CDR3 is TGTGCCAGCAGCCCCATACCGGGACAGGGGGAAAATACGCAGTATTTT.